This T cell receptor (beta chain) was sequenced in a study of regulatory T cells in long-lasting Graves disease. Findings and caveats of the study: For persistent Graves' patients, TCR diversity was lower than for newly diagnosed ones. Under persistent disease, TRBV28, TRBJ1-2 and TRBJ2-5 were used preferentially.

Sequencing libraries for TCR beta were prepared with iRepertoire HTBI primers and Arm-PCR of CDR3 regions. TCRdb used MiXCR to reprocess the multiplex PCR reads, holding one entry per CDR3 protein. The sample holds about 470,000 distinct CDR3 sequences, roughly 21% seen once. Trimming at V came to 2 bases and at J to 1 base, leaving 5 bases not matched to a gene. CDR1 and CDR2 from the germline V gene are DFQATT and SNEGSKA (reference sequence). The CDR3 runs to 15 residues. This clonotype showed up many times. Its matching antigen is unknown. Time point denoted: persistent/refractory GD, antithyroid drugs over 5 years with positive TRAb. With RNA extracted from PBMCs as input, the TCR library was made. EDTA tubes were used for drawing 8 to 9 milliliters of peripheral blood.

V and J are TRBV20-1 and TRBJ2-5; 9 nucleotides align to TRBD1. The source was peripheral blood mononuclear cells (PBMCs), collected when the disease was refractory, from a patient treated with antithyroid drugs. This sequence originates from a female donor with Graves disease. In DNA, the CDR3 is TGCAGTGCTAGAAGGACAGGGGACGTCCAAGAGACCCAGTACTTC. It encodes CSARRTGDVQETQYF.